This entry lists 22 T cell receptor beta chains sequenced from one sample in a study of Graves' ophthalmopathy and Graves' hyperthyroidism. The authors amplified TCR beta CDR3 regions, and they did so from RNA transcripts for repertoire sequencing. Investigators did first-round RT-PCR with HTBI primers, then second-round multiplex PCR. TCRdb reanalysed the multiplex PCR reads using MiXCR and keeps one entry per CDR3 protein. The table shows 360,000 or so distinct CDR3 sequences, with about 17% occurring only once. Material: peripheral blood. The receptors were gathered from a woman under 30 with Graves' ophthalmopathy.

The rearrangement uses TRBV3-1 and TRBJ1-5, with D unclear. Trimming pared 1 base from V and 7 bases from J, leaving 11 bases between. Per the germline V gene, CDR1 is LGHDT and CDR2 is YNNKEL (reference sequence). This CDR3 has 14 amino acids. CDR3 sequence: CASSQGVDPQPQHF. The CDR3 region has the DNA TGTGCCAGCAGCCAAGGGGTAGACCCCCAGCCCCAGCATTTT.

The chain joins TRBV6-1 to TRBJ2-7, with D possibly matching TRBD1 (7 bases). The V gene lost 7 bases and the J gene lost 5 bases, with 18 bases spanning the gap. Germline-derived CDR1 and CDR2 are MNHNS and SASEGT. The CDR3 spans 14 residues. CDR3 loop: CASNKPDREDEQYF. In DNA, the CDR3 is TGTGCCAGCAATAAACCAGACAGGGAGGACGAGCAGTACTTC.

This clonotype came up many times. In nucleotides, the CDR3 is TGTGCCAGCAGCCCAACAGGGGGAAGGGAGGATGGCTACACCTTC. Translation: CASSPTGGREDGYTF. The V call is TRBV7-2, the J call TRBJ1-2; 8 bases are a match to TRBD1. Looked up from germline, CDR1 is SGHTA and CDR2 is FQGNSA. The CDR3 sequence is 15 residues long. V lost 5 bases and J lost 6; bases outside the gene matches: 11.

This chain uses TRBV28 with TRBJ2-7; TRBD2 is a possible D gene (5 bases). Per the germline V gene, CDR1 is MDHEN and CDR2 is SYDVKM. V shed 2 bases and J shed 0 bases, with 11 bases lying between them. This CDR3 is 15 amino acids long. The CDR3 region has the DNA TGTGCCAGCAGTTTAAGATTAGGGAGCTCCTACGAGCAGTACTTC. This codes for CASSLRLGSSYEQYF.

The sample holds many counts of this clonotype. This chain connects TRBV12-3 or TRBV12-4 to TRBJ2-5, with unresolved D. The CDR3 spans 13 residues. V was trimmed by 5 bases and J by 4 bases, leaving 11 bases between them. CDR3 sequence: CASSKNSRETQYF. CDR3 sequence (DNA): TGTGCCAGCAGTAAAAACTCACGAGAGACCCAGTACTTC.

In this sample, this clonotype turned up many times. The rearrangement joins TRBV9 to TRBJ1-1, with 8 bases identical to TRBD1. This CDR3 contains 14 residues. From germline, CDR1 is SGDLS and CDR2 YYNGEE. The CDR3 reads CASGGRECGTEAFF. The CDR3 DNA sequence: TGTGCATCAGGGGGCCGGGAGTGTGGAACTGAAGCTTTCTTT.

This clonotype has a count of ten or more. The chain employs TRBV7-8 and TRBJ2-7, with D hard to call. The germline V gene has CDR1 SGHVS and CDR2 FQNEAQ. V was trimmed by 3 bases and J by 2 bases, leaving 8 bases between them. The CDR3 is 13 residues long. Here the CDR3 reads CASSFGSTYEQYF. The CDR3 nucleotides read TGTGCCAGCAGCTTCGGGTCGACCTACGAGCAGTACTTC.

The chain joins TRBV7-2 to TRBJ1-6, with 8 bases identical to TRBD1. In germline, CDR1 is SGHTA, CDR2 FQGNSA. V gave up 5 bases and J gave up 7 bases; unmatched junction bases: 4. This CDR3 contains 14 residues. The CDR3 region has the DNA TGTGCCAGCAGCCCGAGGACAGGGAATTCACCCCTCCACTTT. Its translation: CASSPRTGNSPLHF.

The J gene is TRBJ1-1, the V gene TRBV6-5; 7 bases are a match to TRBD1. This CDR3 contains 14 residues. The ends lost 4 bases at V and 6 bases at J; junction bases unmatched: 8. From germline, CDR1 is MNHEY and CDR2 SVGAGI. CDR3 coding DNA: TGTGCCAGCAGTTCCCTGACAGGGAGCGCTGAAGCTTTCTTT. This translates into CASSSLTGSAEAFF.

There are many counts of this clonotype. This chain joins TRBV6-1 and TRBJ1-1; the D is unclear. The CDR3 is made up of 12 amino acids. V shed 6 bases and J shed 6 bases, with 11 bases lying between them. Germline-derived CDR1 and CDR2 are MNHNS and SASEGT. The CDR3 is CASSETSAEAFF. For the CDR3, the DNA is TGTGCCAGCAGCGAGACTAGCGCTGAAGCTTTCTTT.

This clonotype has at least ten counts. This chain joins TRBV5-4 and TRBJ2-5; TRBD1 aligns across 7 bases. The CDR3 spans 13 residues. V was clipped by 2 bases and J by 6 bases; unmatched bases: 4. In germline, CDR1 is SGHNT, CDR2 YYREEE (reference sequence). The CDR3 bases are TGTGCCAGCAGCTTAGACAGGGAGAAGACCCAGTACTTC. It translates to CASSLDREKTQYF.

This clonotype was found many times. CDR3 nucleotide sequence: TGCAGCGTTGTACTCTCAGGGGCAAAGGATTTCTCTGGGGCCAACGTCCTGACTTTC. Amino acid sequence: CSVVLSGAKDFSGANVLTF. V and J are TRBV29-1 and TRBJ2-6, with D possibly being TRBD1 (6 bases). V was cut by 4 bases and J by 0 bases, with 22 bases left in between. The length of the CDR3 is 19 residues. From germline, CDR1 is SQVTM and CDR2 ANQGSEA.

This clonotype was recorded at least ten times. At one boundary the junction diverges from the germline segment, which might be a read error. The chain couples TRBV9 to TRBJ2-5, with D perhaps matching TRBD2 (5 bases). The germline gives CDR1 SGDLS, CDR2 YYNGEE. There are 14 residues in the CDR3. CDR3 nucleotide sequence: TGTGCCAGCAACGTAGGAGGTCCCCGGGAGACCCAGTACTTC. Its translation: CASNVGGPRETQYF.

The table lists this clonotype with many counts. This may be a read error, as it is one base from a much larger clone. The V and J genes are TRBV20-1 and TRBJ2-7; 9 positions match TRBD2. This CDR3 has 15 residues. CDR1 and CDR2 (germline): DFQATT, SNEGSKA (reference sequence). V dropped 2 bases and J dropped 1; count of bases not matched to a gene: 6. In DNA, the CDR3 is TGCAGTGCTAGAAGGCCTAGCGGGACGTCCTACGAGCAGTACTTC. Its protein product is CSARRPSGTSYEQYF.

There are many counts of this clonotype. The rearrangement joins TRBV10-3 to TRBJ2-5; 10 positions agree with TRBD2. Germline V lookup: CDR1 ENHRY, CDR2 SYGVKD. The junction had 9 bases not matched to a gene; V was cut back by 4 bases and J by 4 bases. CDR3 size: 16 residues. The CDR3 DNA follows: TGTGCCATCAGTGCCGGGACTAGCGCTCAGGGAGAGACCCAGTACTTC. It yields the protein CAISAGTSAQGETQYF.

The chain carries TRBV6-1 and TRBJ1-2, with D hard to call. CDR1 MNHNS and CDR2 SASEGT come from the germline V gene. This CDR3 has 16 residues. Trimming cost V 6 bases and J 5 bases, with 22 bases left between them. The CDR3 bases are TGTGCCAGCAGACGCGGGGTGTTTCCTGGGGAGTATGGCTACACCTTC. Its translation: CASRRGVFPGEYGYTF.

This chain links TRBV25-1 with TRBJ2-7; 8 bases are a match to TRBD2. From germline, CDR1 is MGHDK and CDR2 SYGVNS. The CDR3 runs to 18 residues. V was clipped by 1 base and J by 3 bases; unmatched bases: 14. The DNA for the CDR3 is TGTGCCAGCAGTGAATGGAGCGGGAGTCAGGGAGGGTTCTACGAGCAGTACTTC. Residues: CASSEWSGSQGGFYEQYF.

This clonotype was detected only a few times. This may arise from a read error, as a much more abundant clone is one base away. This rearrangement joins TRBV9 to TRBJ1-5; a possible D gene is TRBD1 (5 bases). From germline, CDR1 is SGDLS and CDR2 YYNGEE. CDR3 length: 15 amino acids. CDR3 in amino acids: CASSVAGDSNQPQRF. The DNA for the CDR3 is TGTGCCAGCAGCGTAGCGGGGGATAGCAATCAGCCCCAGCGTTTT. Filled out from reference TRBV9 and TRBJ1-5, the complete variable domain reads DSGVTQTPKHLITATGQRVTLRCSPRSGDLSVYWYQQSLDQGLQFLIQYYNGEERAKGNILERFSAQQFPDLHSELNLSSLELGDSALYFCASSVAGDSNQPQRFGDGTRLSIL.

This clonotype was counted ten times or more. The genes are TRBV12-3 or TRBV12-4 and TRBJ2-7; 8 bases are shared with TRBD1. This CDR3 is built from 12 residues. V trimming: 5 bases; J trimming: 7 bases; junction bases outside the gene matches: 4. The DNA of the CDR3 is TGTGCCAGCAGTACCAGGGACAGGGAGCAGTACTTC. It codes for CASSTRDREQYF.

This clonotype has a count of ten or more. The rearrangement joins TRBV12-3 or TRBV12-4 to TRBJ2-7, with TRBD1 identical over 7 bases. This CDR3 has 13 residues. With V trimmed by 8 bases and J by 7 bases, 11 bases remained unmatched. The CDR3 sequence is CASGRSDRREQYF. In DNA, the CDR3 is TGTGCCAGCGGCCGATCGGACAGGCGAGAGCAGTACTTC.

This clonotype was counted at least ten times. The V call is TRBV5-1, the J call TRBJ1-5; D not certain. The CDR3 totals 13 residues. The V gene lost 0 bases and the J gene lost 4 bases, with 5 bases spanning the gap. CDR1 is SGHRS and CDR2 is YFSETQ in the germline V gene. CDR3: CASSLAVNQPQHF. Written as DNA, the CDR3 is TGCGCCAGCAGCTTGGCCGTGAATCAGCCCCAGCATTTT.

V is TRBV6-5 and J is TRBJ1-1; D is ambiguous. CDR1 and CDR2 from the germline V gene are MNHEY and SVGAGI. This CDR3 contains 13 residues. V was trimmed by 0 bases and J by 5 bases, leaving 7 bases between them. The CDR3 DNA is TGTGCCAGCAGTTACTCCGATGATACTGAAGCTTTCTTT. This codes for CASSYSDDTEAFF.